This is a list of T cell receptor beta chains from one sample in a study of T cells in Graves' hyperthyroidism and ophthalmopathy. MiXCR was run by TCRdb on the multiplex PCR reads, yielding one entry per CDR3 protein. This table holds around 600,000 distinct CDR3 sequences, 13% to 15% found once. Sample: blood. These receptors were obtained from a woman between 45 and 65 years old with Graves' ophthalmopathy. The CDR3 runs from the conserved cysteine through the conserved F or W. The D gene is left open where the match is weak. The size field is filled for only some rows; it gives once, few, many or a size class.

j_call v_call d_call cdr3_length clone_size cdr3_aa cdr3_nt
TRBJ2-2 TRBV5-1 NA 16 many CASSLLGAANTGELFF TGCGCCAGCAGCTTGTTGGGGGCAGCGAACACCGGGGAGCTGTTTTTT
TRBJ2-1 TRBV3-1 NA 14 many CASSQALDPNEQFF TGTGCCAGCAGCCAAGCCTTAGATCCCAATGAGCAGTTCTTC
TRBJ2-5 TRBV5-6 NA 15 NA CASSSSEGNVETQYF TGTGCCAGCAGTTCCTCGGAGGGGAATGTGGAGACCCAGTACTTC
TRBJ2-7 TRBV9 NA 14 many CASSVGGGPYEQYF TGTGCCAGCAGCGTAGGTGGAGGACCCTACGAGCAGTACTTC
TRBJ1-1 TRBV5-6 NA 15 many CASRKIGGEGTEAFF TGTGCCAGCAGGAAGATTGGGGGCGAGGGCACTGAAGCTTTCTTT
TRBJ2-5 TRBV5-1 TRBD1 16 NA CASSLVGTGVQETQYF TGCGCCAGCAGCTTGGTCGGGACAGGGGTACAAGAGACCCAGTACTTC
TRBJ1-2 TRBV30 NA 11 many CAWSVGVGYTF TGTGCCTGGAGTGTGGGGGTTGGCTACACCTTC
TRBJ1-2 TRBV5-8 NA 13 NA CASSLAFGNGYTF TGTGCCAGCAGCTTGGCGTTTGGCAATGGCTACACCTTC
TRBJ1-2 TRBV4-1 TRBD1 14 many CASSQMGQGDGYTF TGCGCCAGCAGCCAGATGGGACAGGGTGATGGCTACACCTTC
TRBJ2-1 TRBV28 NA 16 many CASSSGPPLSYNEQFF TGTGCCAGCAGTTCGGGACCACCGCTCTCCTACAATGAGCAGTTCTTC
TRBJ1-1 TRBV7-9 TRBD1 12 NA CASNPSGDRGFF TGTGCCAGCAACCCAAGCGGGGACAGAGGGTTCTTT
TRBJ1-4 TRBV18 TRBD1 15 many CASSHGGTANEKLFF TGTGCCAGCTCACACGGCGGGACAGCTAATGAAAAACTGTTTTTT
TRBJ1-1 TRBV11-2 NA 13 many CASRLRRNTEAFF TGTGCCAGCAGATTAAGAAGAAACACTGAAGCTTTCTTT
TRBJ1-1 TRBV19 NA 14 NA CASHHKGQTNEAFF TGTGCCAGTCATCACAAAGGACAGACTAATGAAGCTTTCTTT
TRBJ1-4 TRBV10-3 NA 15 few CAISEGDATNEKLFF TGTGCCATCAGTGAGGGGGACGCAACTAATGAAAAACTGTTTTTT
TRBJ1-1 TRBV28 NA 18 many CASSLLQATGGMNTEAFF TGTGCCAGCAGTTTGTTACAGGCGACCGGGGGAATGAACACTGAAGCTTTCTTT
TRBJ2-3 TRBV7-2 NA 15 many CASSFSHRVSDTQYF TGTGCCAGCAGCTTTAGCCACAGGGTCTCGGATACGCAGTATTTT
TRBJ2-4 TRBV28 TRBD1 16 many CASSPRQGAAKNIQYF TGTGCCAGCAGTCCAAGACAGGGGGCAGCCAAAAACATTCAGTACTTC
TRBJ1-2 TRBV3-1 NA 14 many CASSQIAVNYGYTF TGTGCCAGCAGCCAAATCGCCGTAAACTATGGCTACACCTTC
TRBJ2-6 TRBV6-1 TRBD1 17 NA CASISGTGLSGANVLTF TGTGCCAGCATATCCGGGACAGGCCTCTCTGGGGCCAACGTCCTGACTTTC
TRBJ2-7 TRBV28 TRBD2 15 NA CASSSVGLAENEQYF TGTGCCAGCAGTTCAGTGGGACTAGCGGAAAACGAGCAGTACTTC
TRBJ1-5 TRBV29-1 NA 12 many CSVGGESQPQHF TGCAGCGTTGGGGGGGAATCTCAGCCCCAGCATTTT
TRBJ2-7 TRBV7-2 TRBD2 14 many CASSSGLAAYEQYF TGTGCCAGCAGCTCCGGACTAGCGGCCTACGAGCAGTACTTC
TRBJ2-1 TRBV19 NA 17 NA CASSYRASANSYNEQFF TGTGCCAGTAGTTATAGGGCTAGCGCCAACTCCTACAATGAGCAGTTCTTC
TRBJ2-1 TRBV27 TRBD1 15 many CASSSRDSPYNEQFF TGTGCCAGCAGTTCCCGGGACAGCCCCTACAATGAGCAGTTCTTC
TRBJ1-1 TRBV12-3/TRBV12-4 NA 14 many CASSLVRVNTEAFF TGTGCCAGCAGTTTAGTGCGGGTGAACACTGAAGCTTTCTTT
TRBJ2-1 TRBV30 NA 12 many CAWSRLVDEQFF TGTGCCTGGAGTAGACTTGTGGATGAGCAGTTCTTC
TRBJ2-7 TRBV20-1 TRBD2 13 few CSANGLAGIEQYF TGCAGTGCCAATGGACTAGCGGGAATTGAGCAGTACTTC
TRBJ2-1 TRBV12-3/TRBV12-4 TRBD2 15 NA CASRTSGSLNNEQFF TGTGCCAGCAGAACTAGCGGGAGCCTGAACAATGAGCAGTTCTTC
TRBJ2-5 TRBV11-2 NA 14 many CASTLSRLGETQYF TGTGCCAGCACCCTATCTAGGCTGGGGGAGACCCAGTACTTC
TRBJ2-7 TRBV3-1 TRBD2 18 few CASSQALVLAGELDEQYF TGTGCCAGCAGCCAAGCCTTGGTACTAGCGGGAGAATTAGACGAGCAGTACTTC